The 11 T cell receptor beta chains given below trace back to one sample, sequenced in a study of blood T cell repertoires in COVID-19. The repertoire was sequenced with immunoSEQ multiplex PCR; TCRdb's copy has only in-frame clones and lacks some. The sample has around 130,000 clones; around 87% are singletons. Sequencing input: peripheral blood. The receptors stem from a woman between 50 and 59 years old who had recovered from COVID-19.

The chain recombines TRBV3-1 (or the pseudogene TRBV3-2) with TRBJ2-1; 7 bases line up with TRBD2. The CDR3 is made up of 14 amino acids. Per germline, CDR1 LGHDT and CDR2 YNNKEL (reference sequence). With V trimmed by 4 bases and J by 9 bases, 9 bases remained unmatched. The CDR3 DNA sequence: TGTGCCAGCAGCCTAAGTGTTGGGGAGGGTGAGCAGTTCTTC. As protein: CASSLSVGEGEQFF.

The chain has TRBV7-9 and TRBJ2-5, with 10 bases matching TRBD2. V gave up 7 bases and J gave up 4 bases; unmatched junction bases: 6. Germline V CDR1 and CDR2: SEHNR, FQNEAQ (reference sequence). This CDR3 contains 14 residues. The CDR3 loop reads CASKEREGRETQYF. CDR3 in DNA: TGTGCCAGCAAAGAGCGGGAGGGCCGAGAGACCCAGTACTTC.

The chain uses TRBV28 and TRBJ1-4, with D perhaps TRBD1 (6 bases). The germline V gene encodes CDR1 MDHEN and CDR2 SYDVKM. The CDR3 is 15 amino acids. Trimming cost V 6 bases and J 8 bases, with 19 bases left between them. CDR3 coding DNA: TGTGCCAGCAGCACCCGGGGGCGGGGGGTAGAAAAACTGTTTTTT. It codes for CASSTRGRGVEKLFF.

The rearrangement uses TRBV2 and TRBJ1-1, with TRBD1 matching over 7 bases. Germline lookup yields CDR1 SNHLY and CDR2 FYNNEI. The CDR3 length is 13 residues. The V segment lost 11 bases and the J segment 0 bases; nucleotides outside the gene matches: 6. The CDR3 sequence is CAVQGVMNTEAFF. CDR3 sequence (DNA): TGTGCCGTTCAGGGGGTCATGAACACTGAAGCTTTCTTT. The full variable domain, its missing parts supplied by reference TRBV2 and TRBJ1-1, is EPEVTQTPSHQVTQMGQEVILRCVPISNHLYFYWYRQILGQKVEFLVSFYNNEISEKSEIFDDQFSVERPDGSNFTLKIRSTKLEDSAMYFCAVQGVMNTEAFFGQGTRLTVV.

V and J are TRBV2 and TRBJ1-1; D is undetermined. This CDR3 is built from 12 residues. Trimming took off 5 bases at V and 6 bases at J, with 10 bases between the two ends. From germline, CDR1 is SNHLY and CDR2 FYNNEI. Here the CDR3 DNA reads TGTGCCAGCAGTTTAATGCGGTCTGAAGCTTTCTTT. As protein: CASSLMRSEAFF.

The chain employs TRBV12-3 or TRBV12-4 and TRBJ1-5; the D is unclear. Trimming pared 4 bases from V and 5 bases from J, leaving 9 bases between. The CDR3 has 13 residues. The chain's CDR3 is CASSSESDQPQHF. In DNA form, the CDR3 reads TGTGCCAGCAGTTCCGAGAGTGATCAGCCCCAGCATTTT.

The count of this clone is one. The chain couples TRBV5-4 to TRBJ1-1; 8 positions match TRBD1. Trimming at V came to 4 bases and at J to 8 bases, leaving 10 bases not matched to a gene. The CDR3 contains 14 residues. CDR1 and CDR2 from the germline V gene are SGHNT and YYREEE (reference sequence). The CDR3 spells CASSPGDRNAEAFF. The CDR3 DNA reads TGTGCCAGCAGCCCCGGGGACAGGAATGCGGAAGCTTTCTTT.

The chain uses TRBV5-1 and TRBJ2-5, with 10 bases identical to TRBD1. The germline V gene has CDR1 SGHRS and CDR2 YFSETQ. The CDR3 totals 14 residues. V trimming: 3 bases; J trimming: 5 bases; junction bases outside the gene matches: 4. The CDR3: CASSSGQGGETQYF. The CDR3 nucleotides read TGCGCCAGCAGCTCAGGACAGGGGGGCGAGACCCAGTACTTC.

The V call is TRBV5-5, the J call TRBJ1-5, with a weak D call TRBD1 (6 bases). Germline V lookup: CDR1 SGHKS, CDR2 YYEKEE (reference sequence). This CDR3 has 14 amino acids. The germline V and J ends were trimmed by 3 bases and 3 bases, with 10 bases remaining between them. The CDR3 nucleotides read TGTGCCAGCAGCTCATGGGGGCCCAATCAGCCCCAGCATTTT. Encoded protein: CASSSWGPNQPQHF.

Only a few counts were recorded for this clone. CDR3 sequence reads: CSASEGTSTPLNQPQHF. The DNA for the CDR3 is TGCAGTGCTAGTGAAGGGACATCAACGCCCCTAAATCAGCCCCAGCATTTT. The rearrangement links TRBV20-1 to TRBJ1-5, with D perhaps TRBD1 (6 bases). Germline-derived CDR1 and CDR2 are DFQATT and SNEGSKA (reference sequence). The CDR3 sequence is 17 residues long. V lost 3 bases and J 4 bases, leaving 22 bases between the germline ends.

The chain has TRBV7-9 and TRBJ1-5; no definite D call. Trimming stripped 3 bases from V and 2 bases from J, with 5 bases between. This CDR3 is built from 13 residues. CDR1 and CDR2 (germline): SEHNR, FQNEAQ (reference sequence). The CDR3 nucleotides read TGTGCCAGCAGCTTGTCCGGCAATCAGCCCCAGCATTTT. The encoded protein is CASSLSGNQPQHF.